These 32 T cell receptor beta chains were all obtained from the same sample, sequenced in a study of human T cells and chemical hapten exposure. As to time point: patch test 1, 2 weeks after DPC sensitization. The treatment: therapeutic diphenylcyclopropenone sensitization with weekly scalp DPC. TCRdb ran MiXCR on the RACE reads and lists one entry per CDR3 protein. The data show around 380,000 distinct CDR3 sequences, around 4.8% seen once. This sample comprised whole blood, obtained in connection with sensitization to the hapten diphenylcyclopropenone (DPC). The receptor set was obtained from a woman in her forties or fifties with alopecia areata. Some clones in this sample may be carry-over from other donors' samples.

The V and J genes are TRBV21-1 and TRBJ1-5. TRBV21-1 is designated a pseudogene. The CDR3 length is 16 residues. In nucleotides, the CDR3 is TGTGCCAGCAGCAAATACCCACATGGTGGCAATCAGCCCCAGCATTTT. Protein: CASSKYPHGGNQPQHF.

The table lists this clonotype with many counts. The CDR3 DNA sequence: TGTGCCAGCAGCGTAGGGGACAGGGGAGAGACTGAAGCTTTCTTT. Its translation: CASSVGDRGETEAFF. V usage is TRBV9 and J usage is TRBJ1-1; TRBD1 aligns across 10 bases. V lost 0 bases, J lost 5 bases, and 4 bases stayed unmatched. The CDR3 extends over 15 amino acids. Germline V lookup: CDR1 SGDLS, CDR2 YYNGEE.

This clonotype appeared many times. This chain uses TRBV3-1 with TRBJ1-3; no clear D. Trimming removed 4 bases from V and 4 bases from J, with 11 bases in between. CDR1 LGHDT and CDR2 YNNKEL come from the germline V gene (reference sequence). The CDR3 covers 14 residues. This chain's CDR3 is CASSRRGEGNTIYF. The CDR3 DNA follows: TGTGCCAGCAGCCGGAGAGGCGAAGGAAACACCATATATTTT.

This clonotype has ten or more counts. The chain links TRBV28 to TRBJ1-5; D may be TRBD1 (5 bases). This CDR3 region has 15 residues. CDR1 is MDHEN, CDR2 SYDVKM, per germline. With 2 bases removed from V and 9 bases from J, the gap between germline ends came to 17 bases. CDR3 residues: CASSLTQPRVRPQHF. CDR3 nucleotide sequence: TGTGCCAGCAGTTTAACCCAGCCCAGGGTCCGGCCCCAGCATTTT.

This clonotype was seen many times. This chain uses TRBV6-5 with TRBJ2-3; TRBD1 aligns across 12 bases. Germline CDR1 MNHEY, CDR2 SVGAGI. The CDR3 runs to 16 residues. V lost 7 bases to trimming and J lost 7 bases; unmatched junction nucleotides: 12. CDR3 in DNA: TGTGCCAGCAACCCGCGCGGGGACAGGGGGCGGAATACGCAGTATTTT. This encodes CASNPRGDRGRNTQYF.

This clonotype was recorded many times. This CDR3 is CASSSDRGLGYYGYTF. Here the CDR3 DNA reads TGTGCCAGCAGCTCGGACAGGGGGCTAGGATACTATGGCTACACCTTC. The genes are TRBV5-5 and TRBJ1-2, with TRBD1 identical over 11 bases. This CDR3 is built from 16 residues. Germline CDR1 is SGHKS and CDR2 is YYEKEE (reference sequence). Trimming at V came to 3 bases and at J to 3 bases, leaving 7 bases not matched to a gene.

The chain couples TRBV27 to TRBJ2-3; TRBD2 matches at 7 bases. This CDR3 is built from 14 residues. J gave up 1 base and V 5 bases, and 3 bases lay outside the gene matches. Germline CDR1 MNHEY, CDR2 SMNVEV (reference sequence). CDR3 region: CASSKRGGTDTQYF. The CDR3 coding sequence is TGTGCCAGCAGTAAACGGGGGGGCACAGATACGCAGTATTTT.

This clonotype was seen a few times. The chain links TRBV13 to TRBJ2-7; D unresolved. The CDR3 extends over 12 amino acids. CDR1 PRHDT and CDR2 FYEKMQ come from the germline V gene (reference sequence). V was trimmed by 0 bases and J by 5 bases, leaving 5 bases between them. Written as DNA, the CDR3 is TGTGCCAGCAGCTTAGGGCGCAACGAGCAGTACTTC. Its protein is CASSLGRNEQYF.

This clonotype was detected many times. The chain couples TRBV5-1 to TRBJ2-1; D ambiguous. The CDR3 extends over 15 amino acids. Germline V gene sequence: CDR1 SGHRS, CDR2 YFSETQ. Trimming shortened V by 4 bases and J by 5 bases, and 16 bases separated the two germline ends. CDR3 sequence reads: CASSQDGSRNNEQFF. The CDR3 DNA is TGCGCCAGCAGCCAAGATGGTAGCCGGAACAATGAGCAGTTCTTC.

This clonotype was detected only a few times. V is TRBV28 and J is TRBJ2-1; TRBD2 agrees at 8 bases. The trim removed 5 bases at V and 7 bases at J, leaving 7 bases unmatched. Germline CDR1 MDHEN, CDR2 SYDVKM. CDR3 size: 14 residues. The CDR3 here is CASSPGGPGNEQFF. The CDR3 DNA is TGTGCCAGCAGTCCGGGAGGGCCGGGGAATGAGCAGTTCTTC.

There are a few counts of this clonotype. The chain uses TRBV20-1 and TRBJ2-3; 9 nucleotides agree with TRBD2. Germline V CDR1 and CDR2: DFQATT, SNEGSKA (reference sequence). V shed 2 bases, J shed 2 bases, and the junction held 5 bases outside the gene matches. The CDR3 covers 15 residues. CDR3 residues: CSARRLAAYTDTQYF. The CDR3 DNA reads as TGCAGTGCTAGAAGACTAGCGGCGTACACAGATACGCAGTATTTT.

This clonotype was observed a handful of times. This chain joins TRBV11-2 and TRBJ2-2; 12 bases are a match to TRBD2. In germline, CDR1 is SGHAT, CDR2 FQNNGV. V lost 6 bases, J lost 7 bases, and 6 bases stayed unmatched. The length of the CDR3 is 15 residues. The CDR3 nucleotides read TGTGCCAGCAGGCGACCGGGACTAGCGGGCGGGGAGCTGTTTTTT. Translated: CASRRPGLAGGELFF.

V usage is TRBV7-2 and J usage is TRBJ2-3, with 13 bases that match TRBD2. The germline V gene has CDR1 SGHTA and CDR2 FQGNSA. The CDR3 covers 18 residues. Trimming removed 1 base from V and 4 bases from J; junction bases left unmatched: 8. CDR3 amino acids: CASSLERWTSGSPDTQYF. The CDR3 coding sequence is TGTGCCAGCAGCTTAGAACGTTGGACTAGCGGGAGCCCAGATACGCAGTATTTT.

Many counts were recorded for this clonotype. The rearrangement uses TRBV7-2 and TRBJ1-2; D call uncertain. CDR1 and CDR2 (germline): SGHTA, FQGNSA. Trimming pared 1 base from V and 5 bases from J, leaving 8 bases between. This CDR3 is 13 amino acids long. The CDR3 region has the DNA TGTGCCAGCAGCTTAGATTGGGGATATGGCTACACCTTC. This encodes CASSLDWGYGYTF.

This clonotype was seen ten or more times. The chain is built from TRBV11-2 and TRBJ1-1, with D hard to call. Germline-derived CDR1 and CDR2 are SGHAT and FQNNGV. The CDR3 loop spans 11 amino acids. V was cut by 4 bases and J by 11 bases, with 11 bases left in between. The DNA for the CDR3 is TGTGCCAGCAGCTCCGCTATCTGGGCTTTCTTT. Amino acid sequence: CASSSAIWAFF.

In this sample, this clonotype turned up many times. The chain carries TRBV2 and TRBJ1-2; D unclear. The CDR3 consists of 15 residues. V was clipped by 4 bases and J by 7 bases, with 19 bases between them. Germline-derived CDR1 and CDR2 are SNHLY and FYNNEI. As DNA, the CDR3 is TGTGCCAGCAGTGTACTGACTCCCACCTCGGGTGGCTACACCTTC. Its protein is CASSVLTPTSGGYTF. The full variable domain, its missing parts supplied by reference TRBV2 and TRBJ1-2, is EPEVTQTPSHQVTQMGQEVILRCVPISNHLYFYWYRQILGQKVEFLVSFYNNEISEKSEIFDDQFSVERPDGSNFTLKIRSTKLEDSAMYFCASSVLTPTSGGYTFGSGTRLTVV.

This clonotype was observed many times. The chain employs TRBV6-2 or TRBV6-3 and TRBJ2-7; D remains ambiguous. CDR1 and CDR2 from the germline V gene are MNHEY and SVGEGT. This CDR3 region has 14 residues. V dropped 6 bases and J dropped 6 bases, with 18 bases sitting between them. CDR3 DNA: TGTGCCAGCAGCACTCCGGTCGCGTCGGGCGAGCAGTACTTC. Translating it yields CASSTPVASGEQYF.

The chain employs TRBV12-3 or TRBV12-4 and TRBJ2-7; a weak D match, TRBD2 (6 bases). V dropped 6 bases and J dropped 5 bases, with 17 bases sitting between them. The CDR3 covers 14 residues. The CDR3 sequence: CASSQTGGFDEQYF. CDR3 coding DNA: TGTGCCAGCAGCCAAACTGGGGGGTTCGACGAGCAGTACTTC.

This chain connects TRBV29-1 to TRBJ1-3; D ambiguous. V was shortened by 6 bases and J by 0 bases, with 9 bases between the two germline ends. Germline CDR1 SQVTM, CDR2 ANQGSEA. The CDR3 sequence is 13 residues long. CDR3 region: CSVSDLSGNTIYF. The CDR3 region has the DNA TGCAGCGTCAGTGATCTCTCTGGAAACACCATATATTTT.

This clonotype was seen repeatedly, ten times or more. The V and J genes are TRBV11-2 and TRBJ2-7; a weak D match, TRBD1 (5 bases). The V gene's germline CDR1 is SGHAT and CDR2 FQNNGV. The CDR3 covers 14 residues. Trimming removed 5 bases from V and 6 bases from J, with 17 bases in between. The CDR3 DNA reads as TGTGCCAGCAGCCTGATGACAGCTGATTCCGAGCAGTACTTC. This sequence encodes CASSLMTADSEQYF.

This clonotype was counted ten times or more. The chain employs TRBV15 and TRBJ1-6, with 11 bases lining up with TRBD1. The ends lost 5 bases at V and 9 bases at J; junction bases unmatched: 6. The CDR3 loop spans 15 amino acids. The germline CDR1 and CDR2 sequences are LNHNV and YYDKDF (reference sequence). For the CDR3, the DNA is TGTGCCACCAGCGGGGGACAGGGGGTTCTTTCACCCCTCCACTTT. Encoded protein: CATSGGQGVLSPLHF.

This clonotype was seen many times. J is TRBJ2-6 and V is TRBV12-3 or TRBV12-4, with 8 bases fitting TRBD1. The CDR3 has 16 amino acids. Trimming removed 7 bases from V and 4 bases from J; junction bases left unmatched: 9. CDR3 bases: TGTGCCAGCATATGGGACAGGTACTTAGGGGCCAACGTCCTGACTTTC. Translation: CASIWDRYLGANVLTF.

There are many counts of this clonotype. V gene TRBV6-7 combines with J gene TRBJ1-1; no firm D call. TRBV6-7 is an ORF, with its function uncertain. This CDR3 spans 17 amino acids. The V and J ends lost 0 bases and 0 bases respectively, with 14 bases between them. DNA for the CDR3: TGTGCCAGCAGTTACTCGACGGCAGTTTTAATGAACACTGAAGCTTTCTTT. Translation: CASSYSTAVLMNTEAFF.

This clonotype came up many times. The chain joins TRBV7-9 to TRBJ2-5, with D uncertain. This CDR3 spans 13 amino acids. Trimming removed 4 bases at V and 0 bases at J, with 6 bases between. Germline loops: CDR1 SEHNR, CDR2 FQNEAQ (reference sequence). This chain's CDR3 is CASSSRYQETQYF. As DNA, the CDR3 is TGTGCCAGCAGCTCAAGATACCAAGAGACCCAGTACTTC.

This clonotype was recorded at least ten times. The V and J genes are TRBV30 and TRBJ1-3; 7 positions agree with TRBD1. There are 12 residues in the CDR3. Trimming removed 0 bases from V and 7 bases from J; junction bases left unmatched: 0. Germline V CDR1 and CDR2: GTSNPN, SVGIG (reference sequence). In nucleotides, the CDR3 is TGTGCCTGGAGTGTACAGGGGAACACCATATATTTT. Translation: CAWSVQGNTIYF.

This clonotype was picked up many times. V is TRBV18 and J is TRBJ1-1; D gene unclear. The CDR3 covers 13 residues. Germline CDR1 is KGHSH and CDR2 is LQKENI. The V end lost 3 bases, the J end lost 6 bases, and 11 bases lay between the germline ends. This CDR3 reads CASSPESTSEAFF. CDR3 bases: TGTGCCAGCTCACCCGAATCCACTTCTGAAGCTTTCTTT.

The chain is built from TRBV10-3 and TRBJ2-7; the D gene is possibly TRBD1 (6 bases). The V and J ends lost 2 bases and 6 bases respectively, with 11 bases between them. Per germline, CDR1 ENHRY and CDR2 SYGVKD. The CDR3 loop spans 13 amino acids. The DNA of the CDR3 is TGTGCCATCAGTGAGAACAGGGAAATCGAGCAGTACTTC. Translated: CAISENREIEQYF.

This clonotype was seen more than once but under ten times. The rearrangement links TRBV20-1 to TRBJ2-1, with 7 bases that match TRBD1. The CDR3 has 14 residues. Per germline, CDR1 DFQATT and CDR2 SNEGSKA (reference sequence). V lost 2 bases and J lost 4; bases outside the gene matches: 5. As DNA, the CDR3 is TGCAGTGCTAGATCCACACAGGGGTACAATGAGCAGTTCTTC. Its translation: CSARSTQGYNEQFF.

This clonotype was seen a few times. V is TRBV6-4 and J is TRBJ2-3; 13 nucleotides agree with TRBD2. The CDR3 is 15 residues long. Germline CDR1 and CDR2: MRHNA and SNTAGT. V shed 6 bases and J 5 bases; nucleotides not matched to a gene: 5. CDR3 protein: CASSPLAGGKDTQYF. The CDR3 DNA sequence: TGTGCCAGCAGCCCACTAGCGGGAGGGAAAGATACGCAGTATTTT.

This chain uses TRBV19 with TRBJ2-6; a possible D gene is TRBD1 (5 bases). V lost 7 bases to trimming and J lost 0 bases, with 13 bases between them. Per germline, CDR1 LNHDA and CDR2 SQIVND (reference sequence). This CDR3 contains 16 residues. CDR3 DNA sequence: TGTGCCAGTACCAGGGTGGGGTTCTCTGGGGCCAACGTCCTGACTTTC. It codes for CASTRVGFSGANVLTF.

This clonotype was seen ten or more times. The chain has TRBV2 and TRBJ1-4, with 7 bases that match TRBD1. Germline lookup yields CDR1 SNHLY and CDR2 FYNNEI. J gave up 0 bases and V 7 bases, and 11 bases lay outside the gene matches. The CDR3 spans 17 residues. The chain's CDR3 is CASTDRRPAATNEKLFF. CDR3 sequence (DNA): TGTGCCAGCACGGACAGGCGTCCCGCTGCAACTAATGAAAAACTGTTTTTT.

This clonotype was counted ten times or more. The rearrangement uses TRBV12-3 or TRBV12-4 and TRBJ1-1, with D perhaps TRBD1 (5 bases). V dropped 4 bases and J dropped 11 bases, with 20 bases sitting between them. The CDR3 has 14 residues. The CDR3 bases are TGTGCCAGCAGTTCCCCCGGGGGGGGTTCGGTCGCTTTCTTT. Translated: CASSSPGGGSVAFF.